This TCR beta chain originates from a study of spatial heterogeneity in lung cancer. Study in general: The study observed each unique TCR and UMI combination more than ten times on average in raw reads. Overall study results and limits: Blood carried ubiquitous expanded tumor TCRs more at resection than follow-up.

Every TCR cDNA molecule bore its own unique molecular identifier. In TCRdb, the 5' RACE reads were re-called with MiXCR into one record per CDR3 protein. The top ten hold 11% of the sample, which has 45,000 to 55,000 distinct CDR3 sequences, over 4.5% seen once. Time point described: sample taken at primary tumor resection. This clonotype was counted ten times or more. Its target is not known. The specimen comprised PBMCs, sampled at surgery. This clonotype originated in a male donor with early-stage non-small cell lung cancer.

The CDR3: CASSFRQGGNTEAFF. The CDR3 DNA reads as TGTGCCAGCAGCTTCCGACAGGGAGGAAACACTGAAGCTTTCTTT. The chain links TRBV7-2 to TRBJ1-1; TRBD1 matches 7 bases. Germline V gene lookup returns CDR1 SGHTA and CDR2 FQGNSA. The CDR3 sequence is 15 residues long. V lost 3 bases to trimming and J lost 2 bases; unmatched junction nucleotides: 6.